This T cell receptor (beta chain) was recovered during a study of memory CD4+ T cells and cytomegalovirus serostatus. Sequenced by immunoSEQ multiplex PCR; TCRdb stores in-frame clones only, minus some. The sample holds about 56,000 clones, around three quarters seen once. Trimming took 3 bases from V and 5 from J; bases not matched to a gene: 3. CDR3 size: 15 residues. CDR1 is SGHTA, CDR2 FQGNSA, per germline. Single viable CD3+CD4+CD8-CD45RO+ cells were sorted as the memory CD4+ T cells. The rearrangement joins TRBV7-2 to TRBJ2-1; 11 positions match TRBD2. The sample consisted of memory CD4+ T cells from blood. The clonotype originates from an adult in good health and CMV-seropositive. The CDR3, as DNA: TGTGCCAGCAGCTTCTTAGCGGGAGGGAACAATGAGCAGTTCTTC. Residues: CASSFLAGGNNEQFF.